The 19 T cell receptor beta chains below come from one sample, sequenced in a study of T cells in Graves' hyperthyroidism and ophthalmopathy. Researchers amplified the TCR beta CDR3 regions from RNA transcripts. RT-PCR in the first round (using the HTBI primer set) targeted the TCR CDR3. In TCRdb, the multiplex PCR reads were re-called with MiXCR into one record per CDR3 protein. The sample yields about 58,000 distinct CDR3 sequences, 49% seen once. The sequenced material came from blood. The receptors originated from a woman aged 25 to 39 with Graves' ophthalmopathy.

This clonotype was counted ten times or more. V gene TRBV10-3 combines with J gene TRBJ1-5; TRBD1 aligns across 10 bases. V shed 5 bases and J 9 bases; nucleotides not matched to a gene: 4. The germline V gene has CDR1 ENHRY and CDR2 SYGVKD. The CDR3 is made up of 13 amino acids. This CDR3 reads CAISRTGGRPQHF. CDR3 in DNA: TGTGCCATCAGTAGGACAGGGGGTCGGCCCCAGCATTTT.

As concerns this clonotype: An end of the junction does not agree with germline; a read error may underlie this. This chain links TRBV7-9 with TRBJ2-1; TRBD1 aligns across 8 bases. The CDR3 length is 12 residues. Germline loops: CDR1 SEHNR, CDR2 FQNEAQ (reference sequence). The CDR3 DNA reads TGTGCCAACAGCCCAGGGGGCGATGAGCAGTTCTTC. This translates into CANSPGGDEQFF.

This clonotype was detected many times. The chain employs TRBV12-3 or TRBV12-4 and TRBJ2-7, with 9 positions matching TRBD1. The CDR3 loop spans 14 amino acids. V shed 5 bases, J shed 5 bases, and the junction held 7 bases outside the gene matches. The CDR3 coding sequence is TGTGCCAGCAGTCCGGGACAGGGTTCCCACGAGCAGTACTTC. Residues: CASSPGQGSHEQYF.

The V gene is TRBV20-1, the J gene TRBJ2-7, with 9 nucleotides matching TRBD2. The CDR3 extends over 12 amino acids. The V segment lost 5 bases and the J segment 10 bases; nucleotides outside the gene matches: 9. Germline V gene sequence: CDR1 DFQATT, CDR2 SNEGSKA (reference sequence). The chain's CDR3 is CSAGGTSWLQYF. The DNA of the CDR3 is TGCAGTGCTGGCGGGACTAGCTGGTTACAGTACTTC.

This clonotype was recorded at least ten times. V and J are TRBV19 and TRBJ1-1; D gene unclear. This CDR3 has 14 amino acids. Trimming shortened V by 5 bases and J by 6 bases, and 16 bases separated the two germline ends. Per the germline V gene, CDR1 is LNHDA and CDR2 is SQIVND (reference sequence). CDR3 residues: CASSVEGGSAEAFF. The CDR3 DNA reads as TGTGCCAGTAGTGTTGAAGGAGGGAGTGCTGAAGCTTTCTTT.

This clonotype was detected ten times or more. The V and J genes are TRBV20-1 and TRBJ2-6, with TRBD2 matching over 11 bases. Unmatched junction bases numbered 25, after V lost 6 bases and J lost 0 bases. In germline, CDR1 is DFQATT, CDR2 SNEGSKA (reference sequence). CDR3 length: 23 residues. The CDR3 DNA reads TGCAGTGCCCCCAACCCTCAGACGGATTATACTAGCGGGAGAACCTCTGGGGCCAACGTCCTGACTTTC. Encoded protein: CSAPNPQTDYTSGRTSGANVLTF.

As regards this clonotype: A read error may be the cause here, since a much bigger clone is one base away. This chain uses TRBV6-1 with TRBJ1-4; possibly TRBD1 for D (5 bases). V was pared by 8 bases and J by 0 bases, with 16 bases between. The CDR3 is made up of 16 amino acids. Germline-derived CDR1 and CDR2 are MNHNS and SASEGT. The CDR3 DNA reads as TGTGCCAGCTTCCTGCCCCGGGGCGCAACTAATGAAAAACTGTTTTTT. Its protein is CASFLPRGATNEKLFF.

The rearrangement uses TRBV6-1 and TRBJ2-2; possibly TRBD2 for D (6 bases). Trimming removed 5 bases at V and 6 bases at J, with 10 bases between. Germline CDR1 and CDR2: MNHNS and SASEGT. This CDR3 is built from 13 residues. The CDR3 region is CASSSRLAGELFF. The CDR3 DNA sequence: TGTGCCAGCAGTTCTAGACTAGCCGGGGAGCTGTTTTTT.

The sample holds many counts of this clonotype. The V and J genes are TRBV20-1 and TRBJ2-1, with D possibly being TRBD2 (6 bases). The CDR3 contains 12 residues. Germline values: CDR1 DFQATT, CDR2 SNEGSKA (reference sequence). Trimming shortened V by 3 bases and J by 5 bases, and 8 bases separated the two germline ends. The CDR3 DNA is TGCAGTGCTAGCCGGGGGAACAATGAGCAGTTCTTC. This encodes CSASRGNNEQFF.

V usage is TRBV4-1 and J usage is TRBJ1-1; 7 bases map to TRBD1. V lost 10 bases to trimming and J lost 10 bases; unmatched junction nucleotides: 15. This CDR3 region has 13 residues. Germline V CDR1 and CDR2: MGHRA, YSYEKL. The CDR3 DNA sequence: TGCGCCAACAGACGGACAGGCTATGATGGAGCTTTCTTT. This gives the protein CANRRTGYDGAFF.

CDR3 bases: TGTGCCAGTAGTTCCGGGATCTCCGGGGAGCTGTTTTTT. Amino acids: CASSSGISGELFF. The V and J genes are TRBV19 and TRBJ2-2; weak D call: TRBD2 (5 bases). Trimming removed 5 bases at V and 6 bases at J, with 10 bases between. Germline CDR1 reads LNHDA; CDR2 reads SQIVND (reference sequence). The CDR3 spans 13 residues.

A note on this clonotype: One end of the junction fails to match germline, which may point to a read error. The V call is TRBV7-3, the J call TRBJ2-2, with 9 bases lining up with TRBD1. From germline, CDR1 is SGHTA and CDR2 FQGTGA. The CDR3 extends over 18 amino acids. The CDR3 nucleotides are TGTGCCGGCAGCTTCTACGGGACAGGGAATACGAGCACCGGGGAGCTGTTTTTT. It translates to CAGSFYGTGNTSTGELFF.

This clonotype was seen only once. The V gene is TRBV9, the J gene TRBJ1-5; D is perhaps TRBD1 (6 bases). Trimming took off 3 bases at V and 11 bases at J, with 18 bases between the two ends. The CDR3 is 14 amino acids. Germline V gene data show CDR1 as SGDLS and CDR2 as YYNGEE. The CDR3 DNA is TGTGCCAGCAGCGGAGGGGGGATCCAAGAGACCCAGCATTTT. Its protein product is CASSGGGIQETQHF.

This clonotype was picked up a small number of times. The rearrangement joins TRBV29-1 to TRBJ1-1, with D possibly being TRBD1 (6 bases). From germline, CDR1 is SQVTM and CDR2 ANQGSEA. The CDR3 runs to 13 residues. V was cut by 3 bases and J by 0 bases, with 8 bases left in between. CDR3 sequence (DNA): TGCAGCGTTGAGGACAGCTTGAACACTGAAGCTTTCTTT. It translates to CSVEDSLNTEAFF. Full variable domain (missing parts from reference TRBV29-1 and TRBJ1-1): SAVISQKPSRDICQRGTSLTIQCQVDSQVTMMFWYRQQPGQSLTLIATANQGSEATYESGFVIDKFPISRPNLTFSTLTVSNMSPEDSSIYLCSVEDSLNTEAFFGQGTRLTVV.

This clonotype has ten or more counts. The chain employs TRBV28 and TRBJ2-3; D uncertain. The CDR3 is 13 amino acids. V was pared by 2 bases and J by 1 base, with 4 bases between. Per the germline V gene, CDR1 is MDHEN and CDR2 is SYDVKM. The CDR3 sequence: CASSLGGTDTQYF. The CDR3 region has the DNA TGTGCCAGCAGTTTAGGAGGCACAGATACGCAGTATTTT.

Points on this clonotype: Relative to the germline gene, one junction end is altered; a read error may explain this. The rearrangement joins TRBV5-1 to TRBJ1-6, with D uncertain. CDR3 length equals 14 residues. CDR1 SGHRS and CDR2 YFSETQ come from the germline V gene. The CDR3 DNA follows: TGCGCCAGCAGCTTGAACGGTTGTAATCCACCCCTCCACTTT. It is translated as CASSLNGCNPPLHF.

Many counts were recorded for this clonotype. The chain uses TRBV9 and TRBJ1-6; maybe TRBD1 (5 bases). V was shortened by 3 bases and J by 1 base, with 17 bases between the two germline ends. This CDR3 has 18 amino acids. Germline lookup yields CDR1 SGDLS and CDR2 YYNGEE. The chain's CDR3 is CASSATSRVSSYNSPLHF. The CDR3 DNA is TGTGCCAGCAGCGCCACGTCCAGGGTTTCGTCCTATAATTCACCCCTCCACTTT.

V is TRBV24-1 and J is TRBJ1-2; no clear D gene. The CDR3 extends over 9 amino acids. Trimming removed 7 bases from V and 8 bases from J, with 4 bases in between. Germline V CDR1 and CDR2: KGHDR, SFDVKD. The CDR3 here is CATRAGYTF. The CDR3 DNA reads TGTGCCACCAGAGCGGGCTACACCTTC.

This clonotype was picked up many times. The V and J genes are TRBV5-6 and TRBJ2-3, with D maybe TRBD2 (5 bases). CDR3 size: 16 residues. From germline, CDR1 is SGHDT and CDR2 YYEEEE. With 3 bases removed from V and 0 bases from J, the gap between germline ends came to 14 bases. CDR3 amino acids: CASSSSRTASTDTQYF. Here the CDR3 DNA reads TGTGCCAGCAGCTCTTCAAGGACTGCTAGCACAGATACGCAGTATTTT.